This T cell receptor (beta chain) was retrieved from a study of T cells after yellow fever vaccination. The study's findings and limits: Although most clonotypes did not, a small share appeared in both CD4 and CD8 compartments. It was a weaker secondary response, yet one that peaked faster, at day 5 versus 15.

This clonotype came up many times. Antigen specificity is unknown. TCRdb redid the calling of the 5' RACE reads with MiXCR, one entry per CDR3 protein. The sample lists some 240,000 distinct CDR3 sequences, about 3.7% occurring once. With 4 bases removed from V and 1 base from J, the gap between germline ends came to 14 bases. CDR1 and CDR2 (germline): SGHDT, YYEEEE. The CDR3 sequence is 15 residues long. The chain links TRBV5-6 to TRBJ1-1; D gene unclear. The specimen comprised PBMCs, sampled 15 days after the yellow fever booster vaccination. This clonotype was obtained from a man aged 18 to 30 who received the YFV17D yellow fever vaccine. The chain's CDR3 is CASSPAAGRNTEAFF. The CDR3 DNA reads TGTGCCAGCAGCCCGGCGGCTGGTAGGAACACTGAAGCTTTCTTT.